This is a list of T cell receptor beta chains from one sample in a study of T cell responses to AZD1222 COVID-19 vaccine. Method: immunoSEQ multiplex PCR; TCRdb's copy keeps in-frame clones and lacks some. The profile shows some 140,000 clones, roughly 89% of them singletons. Sequenced here: peripheral blood, sampled on day 0 of AZD1222 vaccination. Receptor source: an adult in good health. Each CDR3 is given with its conserved first and last residue. D genes are given only for firm matches. Clone size, where shown, is once, few, many, or a class for clones that have expanded.

>TRBD1|NA|TRBJ1-1|TRBV27
CASSTGQVEPFGTEAFF
TGTGCCAGCAGTACGGGACAGGTGGAACCCTTCGGAACTGAAGCTTTCTTT
>NA|NA|TRBJ1-5|TRBV19
CASSAWGEGGHQPQHF
TGTGCCAGTAGTGCCTGGGGGGAGGGGGGCCATCAGCCCCAGCATTTT
>NA|NA|TRBJ1-1|TRBV9
CASSTGNTEAFF
TGTGCCAGCAGCACAGGGAACACTGAAGCTTTCTTT
>TRBD2|NA|TRBJ2-3|TRBV6-6
CASSHRLAGDKDTQYF
TGTGCCAGCAGTCATCGACTAGCGGGAGACAAAGATACGCAGTATTTT
>TRBD1|once|TRBJ2-1|TRBV4-1
CASSQDRRGHSYNEQFF
TGCGCCAGCAGCCAAGACCGCAGGGGGCATTCTTACAATGAGCAGTTCTTC
>NA|NA|TRBJ1-4|TRBV6-5
CASSYSRTADNEKLFF
TGTGCCAGCAGTTACTCCCGGACAGCTGACAATGAAAAACTGTTTTTT
>TRBD1|NA|TRBJ1-2|TRBV5-5
CASSPQGNYGYTF
TGTGCCAGCAGCCCACAGGGGAACTATGGCTACACCTTC
>NA|NA|TRBJ2-7|TRBV29-1
CSASESYEQYF
TGCAGCGCCTCGGAGTCCTACGAGCAGTACTTC
>NA|NA|TRBJ1-1|TRBV6-6
CASSHRVVNTEAFF
TGTGCCAGCAGTCATAGGGTAGTGAACACTGAAGCTTTCTTT
>TRBD1|NA|TRBJ1-5|TRBV11-2
CASSLGQGSQPQHF
TGTGCCAGCAGCTTAGGACAGGGTAGTCAGCCCCAGCATTTT
>TRBD1|NA|TRBJ1-5|TRBV19
CASRTGDNQPQHF
TGTGCCAGTCGGACAGGGGACAATCAGCCCCAGCATTTT
>NA|NA|TRBJ1-4|TRBV12-3/TRBV12-4
CASSSRNLALFF
TGTGCCAGCAGTTCAAGGAACTTAGCGCTGTTTTTT
>TRBD2|NA|TRBJ2-1|TRBV24-1
CATSEPPRLAGETNEQFF
TGTGCCACCAGTGAACCCCCGCGACTAGCGGGAGAGACCAATGAGCAGTTCTTC
>NA|NA|TRBJ1-5|TRBV30
CAWSVGPAPQPQHF
TGTGCCTGGAGTGTAGGCCCGGCTCCTCAGCCCCAGCATTTT
>NA|NA|TRBJ1-2|TRBV30
CAWSYARYGYTF
TGTGCCTGGAGTTATGCGCGCTATGGCTACACCTTC
>TRBD1|once|TRBJ1-2|TRBV24-1
CATSDSVDRVHGYTF
TGTGCCACCAGTGATTCGGTCGACAGGGTCCATGGCTACACCTTC
>TRBD1|NA|TRBJ1-3|TRBV28
CASRTGTAGTIYF
TGTGCCAGCAGGACGGGGACAGCCGGCACCATATATTTT
>NA|once|TRBJ1-2|TRBV21-1
CASSFRQHLYGYTF
TGTGCCAGCAGCTTCCGACAGCACCTCTATGGCTACACCTTC
>TRBD2|NA|TRBJ2-1|TRBV3-1/TRBV3-2
CASRLRLAEEQFF
TGTGCCAGCAGGCTTAGACTAGCGGAAGAGCAGTTCTTC
>NA|NA|TRBJ1-5|TRBV19
CASRSTGNHSGTLLSNQPQHF
TGTGCCAGTAGGAGTACAGGGAACCACTCTGGAACACTTTTGAGCAATCAGCCCCAGCATTTT
>TRBD1|NA|TRBJ1-3|TRBV11-3
CASSPGGSGNTIYF
TGTGCCAGCAGCCCAGGGGGCTCTGGAAACACCATATATTTT
>NA|few|TRBJ1-2|TRBV28
CASSRRDTDGYTF
TGTGCCAGCAGTCGGCGAGACACCGATGGCTACACCTTC
>NA|NA|TRBJ1-3|TRBV4-2
CASSQAGGRVSGNTIYF
TGTGCCAGCAGCCAAGCCGGTGGCAGGGTAAGTGGAAACACCATATATTTT
>NA|NA|TRBJ1-1|TRBV14
CASSQEEVTEAFF
TGTGCCAGCAGCCAAGAGGAAGTGACTGAAGCTTTCTTT
>NA|NA|TRBJ1-3|TRBV27
CASSKTPTLNTIYF
TGTGCCAGCAGCAAAACACCGACGCTAAACACCATATATTTT
>NA|NA|TRBJ1-3|TRBV7-6
CASSLATGRGSGNTIYF
TGTGCCAGCAGCTTAGCGACGGGCAGGGGCTCTGGAAACACCATATATTTT
>NA|NA|TRBJ2-2|TRBV21-1
CASSKPSTGGDCGELFF
TGTGCCAGCAGCAAACCGTCGACAGGGGGCGATTGCGGGGAGCTGTTTTTT
>TRBD1|NA|TRBJ1-4|TRBV4-1
CASSHPRDSSNEKLFF
TGCGCCAGCAGCCATCCCCGGGACAGCAGCAATGAAAAACTGTTTTTT
>NA|few|TRBJ1-3|TRBV6-5
CASSLQGAYGTIYF
TGTGCCAGCAGTCTACAAGGGGCCTACGGCACCATATATTTT
>NA|NA|TRBJ1-2|TRBV19
CASTPGQVNYGYTF
TGTGCCAGTACCCCTGGCCAGGTTAACTATGGCTACACCTTC
>NA|NA|TRBJ1-1|TRBV7-8
CASSLGGANTEAFF
TGTGCCAGCAGCCTTGGGGGGGCGAACACTGAAGCTTTCTTT
>TRBD1|NA|TRBJ1-2|TRBV29-1
CSVAQGNGYTF
TGCAGCGTAGCACAGGGGAATGGCTACACCTTC
>TRBD2|NA|TRBJ2-1|TRBV9
CASSQQREGGHEQFF
TGTGCCAGCAGCCAGCAGCGGGAGGGCGGTCATGAGCAGTTCTTC
>NA|once|TRBJ2-7|TRBV28
CASSSQPGSYEQYF
TGTGCCAGCAGTTCCCAACCGGGAAGCTACGAGCAGTACTTC
>NA|NA|TRBJ1-2|TRBV24-1
CATSGPIPGSYGYTF
TGTGCCACCAGTGGCCCCATTCCAGGGAGCTATGGCTACACCTTC
>TRBD2|NA|TRBJ2-3|TRBV7-9
CASSFPPGGSTDTQYF
TGTGCCAGCAGCTTTCCCCCGGGAGGGTCCACAGATACGCAGTATTTT
>TRBD1|NA|TRBJ2-3|TRBV14
CASSHYRGSTDTQYF
TGTGCCAGCAGCCATTACAGGGGGAGCACAGATACGCAGTATTTT
>NA|NA|TRBJ2-2|TRBV4-3
CASSQGGGGSYTGELFF
TGCGCCAGCAGCCAAGGAGGGGGCGGGAGTTACACCGGGGAGCTGTTTTTT
>NA|NA|TRBJ2-7|TRBV6-5
CASSYSNLGYEQYF
TGTGCCAGCAGTTACTCGAATCTCGGCTACGAGCAGTACTTC
>NA|NA|TRBJ2-1|TRBV3-1/TRBV3-2
CASSQVGAGGYNEQFF
TGTGCCAGCAGCCAAGTTGGGGCAGGGGGGTACAATGAGCAGTTCTTC
>NA|NA|TRBJ1-5|TRBV5-5
CASSLVLADASYSNQPQHF
TGTGCCAGCAGCTTGGTCCTGGCCGACGCGTCTTATAGCAATCAGCCCCAGCATTTT
>TRBD2|NA|TRBJ2-2|TRBV23-1
CASTPPPIAGDQNGELFF
TGCGCCAGCACCCCTCCCCCTATAGCGGGAGATCAGAACGGGGAGCTGTTTTTT
>NA|few|TRBJ2-7|TRBV5-1
CASTAQPSSYEQYF
TGCGCCAGCACCGCCCAGCCGAGCTCCTACGAGCAGTACTTC
>NA|once|TRBJ1-2|TRBV6-5
CASSSPDGGYGYTF
TGTGCCAGCAGTTCGCCGGACGGCGGCTATGGCTACACCTTC
>TRBD1|NA|TRBJ2-7|TRBV9
CASSPRTGDYEQYF
TGTGCCAGCAGCCCCCGGACAGGGGACTACGAGCAGTACTTC
>TRBD1|once|TRBJ1-2|TRBV30
CAWSLPGTAAGYTF
TGTGCCTGGAGTCTCCCCGGGACAGCAGCTGGCTACACCTTC
>TRBD2|NA|TRBJ2-1|TRBV7-8
CASSPTTSPWFF
TGTGCCAGCAGCCCTACGACTAGCCCCTGGTTCTTC
>NA|NA|TRBJ2-5|TRBV4-3
CASSQLAVVGETQYF
TGCGCCAGCAGCCAGTTAGCGGTGGTGGGAGAGACCCAGTACTTC
>NA|NA|TRBJ1-2|TRBV7-9
CASSIRQVEGYTF
TGTGCCAGCAGCATTCGACAGGTAGAGGGCTACACCTTC
>NA|NA|TRBJ1-1|TRBV19
CASRGSRAGTEAFF
TGTGCCAGTAGGGGGTCCCGGGCGGGAACTGAAGCTTTCTTT
>NA|NA|TRBJ1-4|TRBV20-1
CSARGQLQLFF
TGCAGTGCTAGAGGACAGTTACAACTGTTTTTT
>NA|NA|TRBJ1-5|TRBV5-6
CASSLSNQPQHF
TGTGCCAGCAGCTTGAGCAATCAGCCCCAGCATTTT
>NA|few|TRBJ1-2|TRBV5-4
CASSPRGQGVYGYTF
TGTGCCAGCAGTCCTAGAGGGCAGGGTGTCTATGGCTACACCTTC
>NA|NA|TRBJ2-1|TRBV9
CASSLGNNEQFF
TGTGCCAGCAGCCTGGGAAACAATGAGCAGTTCTTC
>NA|NA|TRBJ1-1|TRBV7-2
CASSLDGAGTEAFF
TGTGCCAGCAGCTTAGACGGGGCTGGCACTGAAGCTTTCTTT
>TRBD1|NA|TRBJ2-7|TRBV4-2
CASGPGTGGEEQYF
TGTGCCAGCGGCCCCGGGACAGGGGGCGAGGAGCAGTACTTC
>NA|NA|TRBJ1-1|TRBV10-3
CAISLQLGGNTEAFF
TGTGCCATCAGCCTTCAGCTCGGAGGGAACACTGAAGCTTTCTTT
>NA|NA|TRBJ1-4|TRBV10-1
CASSAPTATNEKLFF
TGCGCCAGCAGTGCACCAACCGCAACTAATGAAAAACTGTTTTTT
>TRBD1|NA|TRBJ2-1|TRBV11-3
CASSFLPGQGMNEQFF
TGTGCCAGCAGCTTTCTGCCGGGACAGGGAATGAATGAGCAGTTCTTC